The clone carrying this TCR beta chain was counted ten times or more. No antigen is known for it. Researchers took RNA transcripts and amplified TCR beta CDR3 regions from them. HTBI primers primed a first-round RT-PCR, and a second-round multiplex PCR followed. TCRdb analysed the multiplex PCR reads with MiXCR anew, one entry per CDR3 protein. Seen here are hundreds of thousands of distinct CDR3 sequences, more than 20% observed once, and the top ten hold under 3.5%. Germline CDR1 MNHNS, CDR2 SASEGT. The CDR3 extends over 15 amino acids. The J segment lost 7 bases and the V segment lost 0 bases, leaving 7 bases of the junction unmatched. This record belongs to a study of Graves' ophthalmopathy and Graves' hyperthyroidism. About the study: At the time of initial diagnosis and before any treatment, peripheral blood was collected. Findings and caveats of the study: For predicting ophthalmopathy progression, the model had almost 71% sensitivity and approximately 72% specificity.

Hyperthyroidism was considered stable when no ophthalmopathy appeared within 18 months of follow-up. The hyperthyroidism patients had a new diagnosis of under 2 months' duration and were aged 18 to 65. The sequenced sample consisted of peripheral blood. The V call is TRBV6-1, the J call TRBJ1-1, with 8 bases fitting TRBD1. The source is a woman between 18 and 29 years old with stable Graves' hyperthyroidism. The CDR3 reads CASSEAKDRANEAFF. The CDR3 DNA reads as TGTGCCAGCAGTGAAGCGAAGGACAGGGCCAATGAAGCTTTCTTT.